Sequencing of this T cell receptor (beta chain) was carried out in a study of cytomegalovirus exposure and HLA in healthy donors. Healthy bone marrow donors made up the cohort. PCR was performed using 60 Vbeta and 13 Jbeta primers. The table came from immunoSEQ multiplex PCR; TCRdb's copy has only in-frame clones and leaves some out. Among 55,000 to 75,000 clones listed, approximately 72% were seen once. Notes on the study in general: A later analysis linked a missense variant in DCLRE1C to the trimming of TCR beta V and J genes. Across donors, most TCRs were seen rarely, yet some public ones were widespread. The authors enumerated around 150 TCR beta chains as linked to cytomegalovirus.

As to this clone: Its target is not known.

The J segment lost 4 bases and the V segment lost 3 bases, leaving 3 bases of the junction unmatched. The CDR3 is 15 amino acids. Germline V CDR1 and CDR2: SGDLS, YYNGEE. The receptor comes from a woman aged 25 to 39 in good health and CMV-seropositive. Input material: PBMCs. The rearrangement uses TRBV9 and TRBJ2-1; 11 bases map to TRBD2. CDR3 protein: CASSATSGDYNEQFF. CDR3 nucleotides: TGTGCCAGCAGCGCGACTAGCGGGGATTACAATGAGCAGTTCTTC.